This passage covers 18 T cell receptor beta chains from one sample sequenced in a study of blood T cell repertoires in COVID-19. Profiled with immunoSEQ multiplex PCR; TCRdb holds only in-frame clones, not every one. The repertoire consists of some 150,000 clones, with roughly 86% occurring once and the leading ten covering 0.8% to 0.95%. Sequenced: peripheral blood. The receptors come from a woman in her forties or fifties with acute or convalescent COVID-19.

The chain couples TRBV7-3 to TRBJ2-1; D may be TRBD1 (8 bases). Per the germline V gene, CDR1 is SGHTA and CDR2 is FQGTGA. Between the trimmed V and J ends, which lost 1 base and 9 bases, there was a span of 22 bases. This CDR3 is 17 amino acids long. This chain's CDR3 is CASSLMGGGQGGSEQFF. The CDR3 coding sequence is TGTGCCAGCAGCTTAATGGGTGGAGGACAGGGAGGGAGTGAGCAGTTCTTC.

The chain carries TRBV19 and TRBJ1-3; D gene ambiguous. Germline CDR1 is LNHDA and CDR2 is SQIVND (reference sequence). V was pared by 5 bases and J by 1 base, with 9 bases between. The CDR3 extends over 14 amino acids. In DNA, the CDR3 is TGTGCCAGTAGTGCGTCGGGATCTGGAAACACCATATATTTT. Translated: CASSASGSGNTIYF.

The gene calls are TRBV5-6 and TRBJ2-1; 8 bases agree with TRBD1. V lost 4 bases to trimming and J lost 7 bases; unmatched junction nucleotides: 10. The CDR3 sequence is 15 residues long. The V gene's germline CDR1 is SGHDT and CDR2 YYEEEE. The CDR3: CASSVSPGGLNEQFF. CDR3 in DNA: TGTGCCAGCAGCGTGAGTCCAGGGGGCCTAAATGAGCAGTTCTTC. Supplemented by reference TRBV5-6 and TRBJ2-1, the full variable domain reads DAGVTQSPTHLIKTRGQQVTLRCSPKSGHDTVSWYQQALGQGPQFIFQYYEEEERQRGNFPDRFSGHQFPNYSSELNVNALLLGDSALYLCASSVSPGGLNEQFFGPGTRLTVL.

This chain uses TRBV3-1 (or the pseudogene TRBV3-2) with TRBJ1-3, with TRBD1 matching 7 bases. V was clipped by 1 base and J by 1 base; unmatched bases: 4. CDR3 length: 16 residues. Germline assignment: CDR1 LGHDT and CDR2 YNNKEL (reference sequence). CDR3 region: CASSQALGQSGNTIYF. DNA for the CDR3: TGTGCCAGCAGCCAAGCCCTGGGACAGTCTGGAAACACCATATATTTT.

This chain links TRBV6-1 with TRBJ1-5; D remains unclear. Trimming removed 0 bases from V and 3 bases from J, with 12 bases in between. The germline gives CDR1 MNHNS, CDR2 SASEGT. The CDR3 has 16 residues. This CDR3 is CASSEAVRLPNQPQHF. CDR3 DNA sequence: TGTGCCAGCAGTGAAGCGGTTCGACTGCCCAATCAGCCCCAGCATTTT.

V is TRBV7-3 and J is TRBJ2-4, with no clear D. V dropped 4 bases and J dropped 8 bases, with 15 bases sitting between them. Germline loops: CDR1 SGHTA, CDR2 FQGTGA. The CDR3 has 14 amino acids. CDR3: CASSSLGREDIQYF. CDR3 nucleotides: TGTGCCAGCAGCTCCCTCGGAAGAGAGGACATTCAGTACTTC.

This clone came up a few times. The V and J genes are TRBV11-3 and TRBJ2-3, with D maybe TRBD2 (5 bases). V was clipped by 5 bases and J by 0 bases, with 12 bases between them. The CDR3 runs 15 residues. Germline V gives CDR1 SGHNT, CDR2 YENEEA. The CDR3 here is CASSRRSVSTDTQYF. Written as DNA, the CDR3 is TGTGCCAGCAGCCGGAGGTCCGTTAGCACAGATACGCAGTATTTT.

The chain uses TRBV19 and TRBJ1-5, with no clear D. V was shortened by 5 bases and J by 1 base, with 15 bases between the two germline ends. The CDR3 has 16 amino acids. The germline V gene has CDR1 LNHDA and CDR2 SQIVND (reference sequence). CDR3 loop: CASSATTVKSNQPQHF. CDR3 bases: TGTGCCAGTAGTGCAACAACAGTGAAAAGCAATCAGCCCCAGCATTTT.

A note on this clone: One junction end disagrees with the germline gene, perhaps due to a read error. The chain recombines TRBV5-6 with TRBJ1-3; TRBD1 matches at 8 bases. Germline CDR1 is SGHDT and CDR2 is YYEEEE. This CDR3 contains 13 residues. The CDR3 here is CASSLDLGQGKHF. The CDR3 DNA reads as TGTGCCAGCAGCTTGGATTTAGGACAGGGTAAACATTTT.

Only one count was recorded for this clone. The chain recombines TRBV24-1 with TRBJ2-3; TRBD2 might be the D (6 bases). The CDR3 is 17 amino acids. CDR1 and CDR2 from the germline V gene are KGHDR and SFDVKD. Trimming took 3 bases from V and 2 from J, leaving 17 bases between them. CDR3 nucleotide sequence: TGTGCCACCAGTGATAACGTGGGCGGGGCGACCACAGATACGCAGTATTTT. Translated, it gives CATSDNVGGATTDTQYF.

The V call is TRBV27, the J call TRBJ1-2; 8 bases line up with TRBD1. V shed 5 bases and J 5 bases; nucleotides not matched to a gene: 4. The CDR3 has 13 residues. Germline CDR1 reads MNHEY; CDR2 reads SMNVEV (reference sequence). CDR3 DNA: TGTGCCAGCAGTCCGGGGACAGGATATGGCTACACCTTC. This translates into CASSPGTGYGYTF.

The rearrangement uses TRBV5-6 and TRBJ2-3; TRBD2 might be the D (5 bases). Germline values: CDR1 SGHDT, CDR2 YYEEEE. Trimming took 1 base from V and 2 from J, leaving 11 bases between them. The CDR3 has 15 residues. This chain's CDR3 is CASSLSDYFTDTQYF. CDR3 bases: TGTGCCAGCAGCTTGTCTGACTACTTCACAGATACGCAGTATTTT.

Worth noting for this clone: Other DNA sequences of this sample code for an identical CDR3. The chain employs TRBV2 and TRBJ1-1, with 9 bases identical to TRBD1. The CDR3 contains 14 residues. The germline CDR1 and CDR2 sequences are SNHLY and FYNNEI. J gave up 4 bases and V 4 bases, and 4 bases lay outside the gene matches. The CDR3 protein is CASSVRQGGTEAFF. In DNA form, the CDR3 reads TGTGCCAGCAGTGTAAGACAGGGGGGCACTGAAGCTTTCTTT. Full variable domain (rest looked up from reference TRBV2 and TRBJ1-1): EPEVTQTPSHQVTQMGQEVILRCVPISNHLYFYWYRQILGQKVEFLVSFYNNEISEKSEIFDDQFSVERPDGSNFTLKIRSTKLEDSAMYFCASSVRQGGTEAFFGQGTRLTVV.

The genes are TRBV20-1 and TRBJ2-1, with 11 bases lining up with TRBD2. Per germline, CDR1 DFQATT and CDR2 SNEGSKA (reference sequence). This CDR3 region has 17 residues. The J segment lost 0 bases and the V segment lost 3 bases, leaving 7 bases of the junction unmatched. The CDR3 DNA follows: TGCAGTGCTAGTCGACTAGCGGGGCCCAGCTCCTACAATGAGCAGTTCTTC. Translating gives CSASRLAGPSSYNEQFF.

The chain employs TRBV19 and TRBJ1-1, with 9 bases identical to TRBD1. CDR3 length: 15 residues. With 5 bases clipped from V and 3 bases from J, the junction kept 7 bases outside the gene matches. The germline V gene has CDR1 LNHDA and CDR2 SQIVND (reference sequence). The CDR3 DNA reads TGTGCCAGTAGTGAGTCGACAGGGGGATACACTGAAGCTTTCTTT. Translation: CASSESTGGYTEAFF.

The V call is TRBV15, the J call TRBJ2-7, with 9 bases identical to TRBD1. V dropped 2 bases and J dropped 6; count of bases not matched to a gene: 2. Germline V lookup: CDR1 LNHNV, CDR2 YYDKDF (reference sequence). There are 13 residues in the CDR3. The CDR3 protein is CATSRYRGPEQYF. The CDR3 coding sequence is TGTGCCACCAGCAGATACAGGGGGCCCGAGCAGTACTTC.

The V gene is TRBV7-2, the J gene TRBJ1-4; TRBD1 agrees at 9 bases. The J segment lost 10 bases and the V segment lost 1 base, leaving 10 bases of the junction unmatched. The germline CDR1 and CDR2 sequences are SGHTA and FQGNSA. The CDR3 covers 16 residues. CDR3 sequence: CASSLGLGTGNVKLFF. DNA of the CDR3: TGTGCCAGCAGCTTAGGGCTAGGGACAGGGAACGTAAAACTGTTTTTT.

The V call is TRBV11-1, the J call TRBJ2-2; D not resolved. The CDR3 spans 14 residues. Trimming shortened V by 3 bases and J by 6 bases, and 11 bases separated the two germline ends. CDR1 is SGHAT and CDR2 is FQDESV in the germline V gene (reference sequence). This CDR3 reads CASSLNEAAGELFF. The CDR3 DNA reads as TGTGCCAGCAGCTTGAACGAGGCGGCCGGGGAGCTGTTTTTT.